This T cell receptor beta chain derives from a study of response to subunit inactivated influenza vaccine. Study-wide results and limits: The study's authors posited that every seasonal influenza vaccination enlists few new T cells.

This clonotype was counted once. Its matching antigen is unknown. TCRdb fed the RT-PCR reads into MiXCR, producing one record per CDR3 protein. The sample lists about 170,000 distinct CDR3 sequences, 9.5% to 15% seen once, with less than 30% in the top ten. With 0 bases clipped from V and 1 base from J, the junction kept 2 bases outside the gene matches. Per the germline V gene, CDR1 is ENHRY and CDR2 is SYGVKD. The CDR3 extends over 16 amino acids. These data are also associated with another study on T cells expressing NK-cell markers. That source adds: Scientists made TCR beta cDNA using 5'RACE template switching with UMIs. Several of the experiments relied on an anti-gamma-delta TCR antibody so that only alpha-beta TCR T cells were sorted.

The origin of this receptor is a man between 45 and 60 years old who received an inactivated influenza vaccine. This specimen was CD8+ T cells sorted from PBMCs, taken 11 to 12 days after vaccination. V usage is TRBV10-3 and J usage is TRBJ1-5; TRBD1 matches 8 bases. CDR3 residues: CAISESSGGSNQPQHF. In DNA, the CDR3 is TGTGCCATCAGTGAGTCGTCAGGGGGCAGCAATCAGCCCCAGCATTTT.